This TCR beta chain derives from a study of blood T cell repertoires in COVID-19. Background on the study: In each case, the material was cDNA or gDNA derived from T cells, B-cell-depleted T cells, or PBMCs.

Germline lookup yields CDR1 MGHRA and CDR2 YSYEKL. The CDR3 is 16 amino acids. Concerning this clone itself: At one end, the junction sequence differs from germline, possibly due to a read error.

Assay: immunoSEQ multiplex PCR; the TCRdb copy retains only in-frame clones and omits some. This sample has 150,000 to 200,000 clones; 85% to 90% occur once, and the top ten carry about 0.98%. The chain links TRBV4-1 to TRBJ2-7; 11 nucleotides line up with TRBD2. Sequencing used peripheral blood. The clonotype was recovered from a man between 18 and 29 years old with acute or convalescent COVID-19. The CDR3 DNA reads TGCGCCAGCAGCCTGGACACTAGCGGGGGAGCCTACCAGCAGTACTTC. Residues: CASSLDTSGGAYQQYF.